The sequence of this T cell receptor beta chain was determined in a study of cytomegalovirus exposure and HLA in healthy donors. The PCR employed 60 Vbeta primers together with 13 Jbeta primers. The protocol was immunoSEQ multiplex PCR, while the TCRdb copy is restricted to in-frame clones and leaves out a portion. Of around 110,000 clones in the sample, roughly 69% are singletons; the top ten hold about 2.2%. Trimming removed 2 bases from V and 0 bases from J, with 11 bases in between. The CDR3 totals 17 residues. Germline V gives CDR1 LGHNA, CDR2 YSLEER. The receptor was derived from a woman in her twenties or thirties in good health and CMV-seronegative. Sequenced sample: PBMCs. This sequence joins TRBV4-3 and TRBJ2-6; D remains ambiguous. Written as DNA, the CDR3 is TGCGCCAGCAGCCAATGGTCCAGTGTCTCTGGGGCCAACGTCCTGACTTTC. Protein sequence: CASSQWSSVSGANVLTF.